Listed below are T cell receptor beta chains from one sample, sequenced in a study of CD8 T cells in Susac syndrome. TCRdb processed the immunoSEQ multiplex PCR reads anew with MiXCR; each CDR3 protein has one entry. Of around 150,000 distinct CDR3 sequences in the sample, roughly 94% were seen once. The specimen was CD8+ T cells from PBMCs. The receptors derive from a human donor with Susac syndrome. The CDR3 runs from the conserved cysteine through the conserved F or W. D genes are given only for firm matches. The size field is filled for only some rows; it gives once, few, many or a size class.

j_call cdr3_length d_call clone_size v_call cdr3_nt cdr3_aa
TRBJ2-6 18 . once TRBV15 TGTGCCACCAGCGCCCCAGGAGACCTCCCCTCTGGGGCCAACGTCCTGACTTTC CATSAPGDLPSGANVLTF
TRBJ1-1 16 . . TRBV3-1 TGTGCCAGCAGCCAAGATGGGTACCAGGTCCCGGCTGAAGCTTTCTTT CASSQDGYQVPAEAFF
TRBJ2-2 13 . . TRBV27 TGTGCCAGCAGTTCCCGACTAGCCGGGGAGCTGTTTTTT CASSSRLAGELFF
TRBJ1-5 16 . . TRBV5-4 TGTGCCAGCAGCTTGGACGGGACGGCTAGCAATCAGCCCCAGCATTTT CASSLDGTASNQPQHF
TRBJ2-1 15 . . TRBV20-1 TGCAGTGCTAGAGATGACGGGACCCCTTGGGATGAGCAGTTCTTC CSARDDGTPWDEQFF
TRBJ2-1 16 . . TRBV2 TGTGCCAGCAGTGACCTAGGGGACAAACCCTACAATGAGCAGTTCTTC CASSDLGDKPYNEQFF
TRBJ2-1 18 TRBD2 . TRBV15 TGTGCCACCAGCAGAGATCCCCTACGCGGGAGTTCTTCCAATGAGCAGTTCTTC CATSRDPLRGSSSNEQFF
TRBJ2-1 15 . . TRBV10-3 TGTGCCATCAGTGAGCTCGAGGGAAGCTACAATGAGCAGTTCTTC CAISELEGSYNEQFF
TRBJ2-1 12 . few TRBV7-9 TGTGCCAGCAGCCCCCGGGTCGGTGAGCAGTTCTTC CASSPRVGEQFF
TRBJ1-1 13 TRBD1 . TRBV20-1 TGCAGTGCTCCAGACTACAGGGGCACTGAAGCTTTCTTT CSAPDYRGTEAFF
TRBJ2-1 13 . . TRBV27 TGTGCCAGCAGTCCATGGGGGGGACAGGAGCAGTTCTTC CASSPWGGQEQFF
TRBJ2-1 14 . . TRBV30 TGTGCCTCAACCGGGCTAGCAAATTACAATGAGCAGTTCTTC CASTGLANYNEQFF
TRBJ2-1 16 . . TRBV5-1 TGCGCCAGCAGCTTGGGGTTAGCGGAGTTTTACAATGAGCAGTTCTTC CASSLGLAEFYNEQFF
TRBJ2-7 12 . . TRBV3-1 TGTGCCAGCAGCCCTGTATCTGCCGAGCAGTACTTC CASSPVSAEQYF
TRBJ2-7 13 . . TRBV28 TGTGCCAGCAGCCGACTAACAGGTTACGAGCAGTACTTC CASSRLTGYEQYF
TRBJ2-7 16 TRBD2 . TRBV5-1 TGCGCCAGCAGCTGGCCTAGCGGGGTTAGCTCCTACGAGCAGTACTTC CASSWPSGVSSYEQYF
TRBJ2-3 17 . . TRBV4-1 TGCGCCAGCAGCCAAGCAGGGGGGAGCGGGCCCACAGATACGCAGTATTTT CASSQAGGSGPTDTQYF
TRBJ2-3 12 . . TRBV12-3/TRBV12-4 TGTGCCAGCAGTTTAAACGTCGATACGCAGTATTTT CASSLNVDTQYF
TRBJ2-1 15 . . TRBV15 TGTGCCACCAGCAGAGATCTTGCTAGGGCAAATGAGCAGTTCTTC CATSRDLARANEQFF
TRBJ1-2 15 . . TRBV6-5 TGTGCCAGCAGTTACTCGCTAGATGTACCCCGTGGCTACACCTTC CASSYSLDVPRGYTF
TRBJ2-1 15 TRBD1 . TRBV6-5 TGTGCCAGCAGTTATTTTGAGGGGGCATACAATGAGCAGTTCTTC CASSYFEGAYNEQFF
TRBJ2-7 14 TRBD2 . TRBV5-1 TGCGCCAGCAGCCCCGGGACTAGTTCGCACGAGCAGTACTTC CASSPGTSSHEQYF
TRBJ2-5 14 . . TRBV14 TGTGCCAGCAGCCTGGACTTCCAACAAGAGACCCAGTACTTC CASSLDFQQETQYF
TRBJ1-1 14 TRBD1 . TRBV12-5 TGTGCTAGTGGTTTAGGGGGCCTGAACACTGAAGCTTTCTTT CASGLGGLNTEAFF
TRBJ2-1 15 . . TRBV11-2 TGTGCCAGCAGCTTATTTGGGGGCGTGGGTAATGAGCAGTTCTTC CASSLFGGVGNEQFF
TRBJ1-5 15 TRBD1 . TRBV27 TGTGCCAGCGGCATCACAGGGGGCTCAGGTCAGCCCCAGCATTTT CASGITGGSGQPQHF
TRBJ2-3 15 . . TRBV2 TGTGCCAGCAGTGAAGGGCAGCCCACAACGGGTACGCAGTATTTT CASSEGQPTTGTQYF
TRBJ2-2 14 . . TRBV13 TGTGCCAGCGAAGCTCAACCAGGCACCGGGGAGCTGTTTTTT CASEAQPGTGELFF
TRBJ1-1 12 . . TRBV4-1 TGCGCCAGCAGTCTCCCTTCCACTGAAGCTTTCTTT CASSLPSTEAFF
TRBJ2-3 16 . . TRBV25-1 TGTGCCAGCAGTGAATTCTTTCGTAGCGACACAGATACGCAGTATTTT CASSEFFRSDTDTQYF
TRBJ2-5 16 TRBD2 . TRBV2 TGTGCCAGCAACGCAGGAGCGGGAGGGCTTCTAGAGACCCAGTACTTC CASNAGAGGLLETQYF
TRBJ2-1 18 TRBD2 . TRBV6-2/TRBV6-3 TGTGCCAGCAGTTACCCCAGGGAACTAGCGGGAGTCTACAATGAGCAGTTCTTC CASSYPRELAGVYNEQFF
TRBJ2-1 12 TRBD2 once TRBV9 TGTGCCAGCAGCGGAGCGGGGAATGAGCAGTTCTTC CASSGAGNEQFF
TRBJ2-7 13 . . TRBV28 TGTGCCAACCGACAGGGTGCGGGATACGAGCAGTACTTC CANRQGAGYEQYF
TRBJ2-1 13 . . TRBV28 TGTGCCAGCGATGAGGGGGACTACAATGAGCAGTTCTTC CASDEGDYNEQFF